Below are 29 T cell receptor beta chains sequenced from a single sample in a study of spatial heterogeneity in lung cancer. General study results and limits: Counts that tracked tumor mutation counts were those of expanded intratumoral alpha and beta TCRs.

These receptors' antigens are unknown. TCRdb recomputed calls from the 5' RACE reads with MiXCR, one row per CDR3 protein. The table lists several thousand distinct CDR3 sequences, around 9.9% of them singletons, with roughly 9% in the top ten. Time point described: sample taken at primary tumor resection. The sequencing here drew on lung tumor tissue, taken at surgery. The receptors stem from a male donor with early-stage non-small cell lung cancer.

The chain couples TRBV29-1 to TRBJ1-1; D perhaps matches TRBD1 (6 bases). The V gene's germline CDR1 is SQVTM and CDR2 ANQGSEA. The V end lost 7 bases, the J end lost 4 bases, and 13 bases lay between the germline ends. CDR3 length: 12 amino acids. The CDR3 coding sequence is TGCAGCGCCGAAGAGGGGGGCACTGAAGCTTTCTTT. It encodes CSAEEGGTEAFF.

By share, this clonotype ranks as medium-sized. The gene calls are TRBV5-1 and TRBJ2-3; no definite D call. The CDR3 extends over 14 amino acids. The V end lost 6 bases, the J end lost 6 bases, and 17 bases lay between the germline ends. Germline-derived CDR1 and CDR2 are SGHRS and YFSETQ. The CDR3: CASKVDEAGDTQYF. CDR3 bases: TGCGCCAGCAAAGTGGACGAGGCTGGGGATACGCAGTATTTT.

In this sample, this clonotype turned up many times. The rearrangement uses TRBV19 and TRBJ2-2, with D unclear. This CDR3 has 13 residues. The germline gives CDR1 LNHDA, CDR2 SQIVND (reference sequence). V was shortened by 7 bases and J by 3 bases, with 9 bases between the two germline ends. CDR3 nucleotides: TGTGCCAGTATAAGGACGGACACCGGGGAGCTGTTTTTT. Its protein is CASIRTDTGELFF.

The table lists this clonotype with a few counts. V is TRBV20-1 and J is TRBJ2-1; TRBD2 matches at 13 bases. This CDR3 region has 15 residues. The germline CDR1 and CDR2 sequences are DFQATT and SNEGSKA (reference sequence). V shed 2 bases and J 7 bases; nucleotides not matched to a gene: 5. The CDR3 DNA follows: TGCAGTGCTAGACCCGGACTAGCGGGAGATAATGAGCAGTTCTTC. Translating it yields CSARPGLAGDNEQFF.

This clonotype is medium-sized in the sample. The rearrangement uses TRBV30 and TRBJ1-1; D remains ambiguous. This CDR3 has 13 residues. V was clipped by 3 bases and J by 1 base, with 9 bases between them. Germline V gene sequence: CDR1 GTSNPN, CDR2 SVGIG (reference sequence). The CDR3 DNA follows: TGTGCCTGGAGCCCTCTGGCGAACACTGAAGCTTTCTTT. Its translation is CAWSPLANTEAFF.

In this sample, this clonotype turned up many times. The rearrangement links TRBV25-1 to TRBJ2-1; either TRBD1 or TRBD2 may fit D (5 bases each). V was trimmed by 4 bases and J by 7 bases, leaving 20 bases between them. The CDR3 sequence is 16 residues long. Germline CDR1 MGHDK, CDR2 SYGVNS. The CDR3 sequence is CASSVGLGGTRNEQFF. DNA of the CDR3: TGTGCCAGCAGTGTGGGTCTTGGGGGTACGAGGAATGAGCAGTTCTTC.

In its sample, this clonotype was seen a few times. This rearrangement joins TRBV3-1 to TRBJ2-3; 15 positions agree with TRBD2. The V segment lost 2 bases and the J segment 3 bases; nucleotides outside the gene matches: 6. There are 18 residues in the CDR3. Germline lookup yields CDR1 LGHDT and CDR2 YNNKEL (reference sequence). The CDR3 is CASSQLPGLAGGTDTQYF. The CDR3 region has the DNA TGTGCCAGCAGCCAATTGCCGGGACTAGCGGGAGGAACAGATACGCAGTATTTT.

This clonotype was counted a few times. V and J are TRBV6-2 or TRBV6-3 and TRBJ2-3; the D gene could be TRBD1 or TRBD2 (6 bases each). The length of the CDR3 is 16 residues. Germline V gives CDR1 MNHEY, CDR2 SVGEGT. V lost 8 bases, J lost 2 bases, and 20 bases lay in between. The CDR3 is CASSHLRGRDTDTQYF. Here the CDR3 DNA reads TGTGCCAGCTCCCACCTCCGGGGGCGAGACACAGATACGCAGTATTTT.

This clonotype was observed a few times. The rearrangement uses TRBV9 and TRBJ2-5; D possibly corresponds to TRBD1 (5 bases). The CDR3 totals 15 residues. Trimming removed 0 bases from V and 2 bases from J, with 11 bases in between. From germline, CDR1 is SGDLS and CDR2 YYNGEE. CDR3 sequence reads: CASSVGNRQQETQYF. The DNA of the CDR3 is TGTGCCAGCAGCGTAGGCAACAGGCAGCAAGAGACCCAGTACTTC.

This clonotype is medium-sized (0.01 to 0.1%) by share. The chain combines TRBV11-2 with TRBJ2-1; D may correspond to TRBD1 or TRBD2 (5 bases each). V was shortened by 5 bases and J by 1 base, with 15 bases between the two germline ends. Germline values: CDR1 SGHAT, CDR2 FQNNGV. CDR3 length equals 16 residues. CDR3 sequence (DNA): TGTGCCAGCAGCACGGGGCGGCAGGGATCCTACAATGAGCAGTTCTTC. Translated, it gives CASSTGRQGSYNEQFF.

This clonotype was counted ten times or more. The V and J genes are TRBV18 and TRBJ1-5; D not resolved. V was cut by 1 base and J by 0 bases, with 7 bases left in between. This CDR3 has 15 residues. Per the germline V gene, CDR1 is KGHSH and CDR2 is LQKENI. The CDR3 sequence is CASSPRSNSNQPQHF. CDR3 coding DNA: TGTGCCAGCTCACCACGGTCAAATAGCAATCAGCCCCAGCATTTT.

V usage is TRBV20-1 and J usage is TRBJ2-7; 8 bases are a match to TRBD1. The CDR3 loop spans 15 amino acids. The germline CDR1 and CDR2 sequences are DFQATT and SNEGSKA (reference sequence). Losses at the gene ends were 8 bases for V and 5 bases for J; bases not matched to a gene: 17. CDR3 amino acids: CSPTRGTGSPNEQYF. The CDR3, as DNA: TGCAGTCCCACCCGCGGGACAGGCTCACCCAACGAGCAGTACTTC.

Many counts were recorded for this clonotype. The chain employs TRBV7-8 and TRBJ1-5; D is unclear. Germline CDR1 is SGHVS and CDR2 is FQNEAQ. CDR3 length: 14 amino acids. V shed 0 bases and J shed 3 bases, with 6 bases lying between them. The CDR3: CASSLAKNNQPQHF. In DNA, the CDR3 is TGTGCCAGCAGCTTAGCTAAAAACAATCAGCCCCAGCATTTT. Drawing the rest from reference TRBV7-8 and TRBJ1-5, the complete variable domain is GAGVSQSPRYKVAKRGQDVALRCDPISGHVSLFWYQQALGQGPEFLTYFQNEAQLDKSGLPSDRFFAERPEGSVSTLKIQRTQQEDSAVYLCASSLAKNNQPQHFGDGTRLSIL.

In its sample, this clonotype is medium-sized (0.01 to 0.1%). The CDR3 loop is CASSLAGGGAFF. The DNA of the CDR3 is TGTGCCAGCAGCTTAGCGGGAGGGGGAGCTTTCTTT. The V gene is TRBV7-9, the J gene TRBJ1-1; D perhaps matches TRBD1 (6 bases). Trimming removed 0 bases from V and 10 bases from J, with 9 bases in between. CDR3 length equals 12 residues. Germline assignment: CDR1 SEHNR and CDR2 FQNEAQ (reference sequence).

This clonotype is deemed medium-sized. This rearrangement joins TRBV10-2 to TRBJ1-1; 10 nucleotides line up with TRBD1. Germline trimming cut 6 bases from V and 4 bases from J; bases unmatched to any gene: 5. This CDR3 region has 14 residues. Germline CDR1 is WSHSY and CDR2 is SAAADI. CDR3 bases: TGCGCCAGCAGCCTAGACAGGGGGCTCACTGAAGCTTTCTTT. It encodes CASSLDRGLTEAFF.

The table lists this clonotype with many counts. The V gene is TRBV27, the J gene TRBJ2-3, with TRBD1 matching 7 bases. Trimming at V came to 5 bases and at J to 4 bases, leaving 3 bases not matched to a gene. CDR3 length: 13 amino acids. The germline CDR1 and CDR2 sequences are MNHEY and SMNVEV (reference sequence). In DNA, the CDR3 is TGTGCCAGCAGTAGGGGGCGCGCAGATACGCAGTATTTT. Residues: CASSRGRADTQYF.

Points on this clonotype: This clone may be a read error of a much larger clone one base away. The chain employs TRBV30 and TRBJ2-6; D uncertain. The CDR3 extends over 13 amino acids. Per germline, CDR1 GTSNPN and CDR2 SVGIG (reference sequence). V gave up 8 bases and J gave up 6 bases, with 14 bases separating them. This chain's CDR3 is CAEAGLEANVLTF. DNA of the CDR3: TGTGCCGAAGCCGGGTTGGAGGCCAACGTCCTGACTTTC.

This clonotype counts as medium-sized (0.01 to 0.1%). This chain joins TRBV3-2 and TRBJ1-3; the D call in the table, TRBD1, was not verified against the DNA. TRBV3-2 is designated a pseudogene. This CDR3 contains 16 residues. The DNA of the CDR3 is TGTGCCAGCAGCCACTGGACAGGGGGCGCTGGAAACACCATATATTTT. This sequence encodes CASSHWTGGAGNTIYF.

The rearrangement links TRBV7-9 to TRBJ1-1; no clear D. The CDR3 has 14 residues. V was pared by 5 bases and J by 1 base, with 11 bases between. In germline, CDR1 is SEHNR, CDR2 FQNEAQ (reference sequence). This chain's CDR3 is CASSRRVGNTEAFF. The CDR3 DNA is TGTGCCAGCAGCCGCAGAGTTGGGAACACTGAAGCTTTCTTT.

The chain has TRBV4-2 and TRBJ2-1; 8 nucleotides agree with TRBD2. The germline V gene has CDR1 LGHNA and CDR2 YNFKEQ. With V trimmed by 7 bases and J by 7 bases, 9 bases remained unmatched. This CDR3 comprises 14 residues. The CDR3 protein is CASNRWVAGNEQFF. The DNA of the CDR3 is TGTGCCAGCAACCGGTGGGTAGCGGGGAATGAGCAGTTCTTC.

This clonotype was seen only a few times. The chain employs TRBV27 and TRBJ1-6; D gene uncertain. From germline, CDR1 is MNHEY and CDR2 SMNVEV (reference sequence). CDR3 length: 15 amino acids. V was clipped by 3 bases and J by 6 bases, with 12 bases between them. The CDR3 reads CASSFYGNGNSPLHF. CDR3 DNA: TGTGCCAGCAGTTTTTATGGGAACGGTAATTCACCCCTCCACTTT.

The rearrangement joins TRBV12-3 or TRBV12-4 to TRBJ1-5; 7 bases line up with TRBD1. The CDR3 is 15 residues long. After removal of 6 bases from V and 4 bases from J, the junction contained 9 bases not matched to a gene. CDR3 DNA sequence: TGTGCCAGCAGCCACGGGACAGCGCTGAATCAGCCCCAGCATTTT. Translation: CASSHGTALNQPQHF.

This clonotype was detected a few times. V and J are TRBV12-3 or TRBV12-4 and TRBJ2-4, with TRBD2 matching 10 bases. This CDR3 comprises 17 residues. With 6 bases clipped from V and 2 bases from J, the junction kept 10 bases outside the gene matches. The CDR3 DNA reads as TGTGCCAGCAGCACCTATAGCGGGAGGTTGACCAAAAACATTCAGTACTTC. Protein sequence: CASSTYSGRLTKNIQYF.

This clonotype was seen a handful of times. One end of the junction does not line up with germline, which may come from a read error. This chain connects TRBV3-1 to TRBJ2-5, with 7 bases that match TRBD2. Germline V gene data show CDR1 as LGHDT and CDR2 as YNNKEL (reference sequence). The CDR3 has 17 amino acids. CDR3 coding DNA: TGTACCAGCAGCCAAAGGCGGCAGCGGGACGCTGGAGAGACCCAGTACTTC. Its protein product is CTSSQRRQRDAGETQYF.

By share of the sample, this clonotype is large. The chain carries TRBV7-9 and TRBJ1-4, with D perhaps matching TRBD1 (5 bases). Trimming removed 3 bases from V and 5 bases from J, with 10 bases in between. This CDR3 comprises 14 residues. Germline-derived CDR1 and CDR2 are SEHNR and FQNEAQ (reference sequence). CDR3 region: CASSFGTVNEKLFF. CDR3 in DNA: TGTGCCAGCAGCTTCGGGACGGTGAATGAAAAACTGTTTTTT. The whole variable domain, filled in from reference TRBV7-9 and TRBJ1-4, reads DTGVSQNPRHKITKRGQNVTFRCDPISEHNRLYWYRQTLGQGPEFLTYFQNEAQLEKSRLLSDRFSAERPKGSFSTLEIQRTEQGDSAMYLCASSFGTVNEKLFFGSGTQLSVL.

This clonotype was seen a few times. The CDR3 DNA sequence: TGTGCCAGCAGTCCCTGGAGCGGGGGCGAAGATCAGCCCCAGCATTTT. This codes for CASSPWSGGEDQPQHF. V usage is TRBV28 and J usage is TRBJ1-5; a weak D match, TRBD1 (6 bases). V gave up 5 bases and J gave up 5 bases, with 19 bases separating them. Per the germline V gene, CDR1 is MDHEN and CDR2 is SYDVKM. This CDR3 contains 16 residues.

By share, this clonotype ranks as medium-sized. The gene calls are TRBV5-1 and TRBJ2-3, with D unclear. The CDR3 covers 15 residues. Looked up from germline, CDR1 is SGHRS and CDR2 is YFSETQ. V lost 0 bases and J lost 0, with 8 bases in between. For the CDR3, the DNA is TGCGCCAGCAGCTTGGATGGGCTAAGCACAGATACGCAGTATTTT. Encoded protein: CASSLDGLSTDTQYF.

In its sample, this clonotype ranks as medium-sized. CDR3 in amino acids: CSAQLGVGNTDTQYF. DNA of the CDR3: TGCAGTGCCCAACTAGGAGTTGGGAACACAGATACGCAGTATTTT. The chain carries TRBV20-1 and TRBJ2-3, with TRBD2 as a possible D gene (5 bases). Germline V gives CDR1 DFQATT, CDR2 SNEGSKA (reference sequence). V gave up 6 bases and J gave up 2 bases, with 18 bases separating them. The CDR3 contains 15 residues.

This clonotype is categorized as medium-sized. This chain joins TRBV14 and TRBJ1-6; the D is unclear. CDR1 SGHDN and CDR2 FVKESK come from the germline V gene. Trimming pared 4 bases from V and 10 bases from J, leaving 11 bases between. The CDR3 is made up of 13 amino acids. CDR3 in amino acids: CASSRNPGSPLHF. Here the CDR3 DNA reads TGTGCCAGCAGCCGAAACCCGGGGTCACCCCTCCACTTT.